Listed below are T cell receptor beta chains from one sample, sequenced in a study of siplizumab effects on memory and regulatory T cells. The table came from immunoSEQ multiplex PCR; TCRdb's copy has only in-frame clones and leaves some out. The table lists tens of thousands of clones, roughly 95% of them singletons. The sample was naive CD4+ T cells sorted from blood. Every receptor here comes from a human donor in good health. Each CDR3 is given with its conserved first and last residue. Each record gives: clone size, V gene, J gene, D gene, CDR3 DNA, CDR3 protein. D genes are given only for firm matches. The size field is filled for only some rows; it gives once, few, many or a size class.

clone size: NA; V gene: TRBV2; J gene: TRBJ1-3; D gene: NA; CDR3 DNA: TGTGCCAGCAGTGAGGGAAACACCATATATTTT; CDR3 protein: CASSEGNTIYF
clone size: NA; V gene: TRBV6-4; J gene: TRBJ1-1; D gene: NA; CDR3 DNA: TGTGCCAGCCGTAGTGGGGCCGCGACAGCCAGCAGCACTGAAGCTTTCTTT; CDR3 protein: CASRSGAATASSTEAFF
clone size: NA; V gene: TRBV15; J gene: TRBJ2-1; D gene: NA; CDR3 DNA: TGTGCCACCAGCAGCAATGAGCAGTTCTTC; CDR3 protein: CATSSNEQFF
clone size: NA; V gene: TRBV6-1; J gene: TRBJ1-5; D gene: NA; CDR3 DNA: TGTGCCAGCAGTGAATTGTGGGTAGGCAATCAGCCCCAGCATTTT; CDR3 protein: CASSELWVGNQPQHF
clone size: NA; V gene: TRBV10-3; J gene: TRBJ2-3; D gene: NA; CDR3 DNA: TGTGCCATCAGTGATGGGTGGGCAGATACGCAGTATTTT; CDR3 protein: CAISDGWADTQYF
clone size: once; V gene: TRBV4-3; J gene: TRBJ1-1; D gene: TRBD1; CDR3 DNA: TGCGCCAGCAGCCAAGATCAGGGTTCAAGGGGGCATGCTTTCTTT; CDR3 protein: CASSQDQGSRGHAFF
clone size: NA; V gene: TRBV7-7; J gene: TRBJ2-3; D gene: TRBD2; CDR3 DNA: TGTGCCAGCAGCTTCACTAGCGGGGTCACAGATACGCAGTATTTT; CDR3 protein: CASSFTSGVTDTQYF
clone size: NA; V gene: TRBV5-4; J gene: TRBJ1-6; D gene: TRBD1; CDR3 DNA: TGTGCCAGCAGCTATGGGACAGGGAAACATAATTCACCCCTCCACTTT; CDR3 protein: CASSYGTGKHNSPLHF
clone size: once; V gene: TRBV2; J gene: TRBJ1-4; D gene: TRBD1; CDR3 DNA: TGTGCCAGCAGTGAAACAGTAGCCAGGGGGCTGTTTTTT; CDR3 protein: CASSETVARGLFF
clone size: NA; V gene: TRBV28; J gene: TRBJ1-2; D gene: NA; CDR3 DNA: TGTGCCAGCGGCCTGGGGGGTTCCTATGGCTACACCTTC; CDR3 protein: CASGLGGSYGYTF
clone size: NA; V gene: TRBV5-5; J gene: TRBJ1-1; D gene: TRBD1; CDR3 DNA: TGTGCCAGCAGCAGCCTTACAGGGGGCTACACTGAAGCTTTCTTT; CDR3 protein: CASSSLTGGYTEAFF
clone size: NA; V gene: TRBV20-1; J gene: TRBJ2-1; D gene: TRBD2; CDR3 DNA: TGCAGTGCGACACTAGCGGGGGCCCAGTTCTTC; CDR3 protein: CSATLAGAQFF
clone size: NA; V gene: TRBV7-9; J gene: TRBJ2-3; D gene: NA; CDR3 DNA: TGTGCCAGCAGCTTAGCCTCCTATACGCAGTATTTT; CDR3 protein: CASSLASYTQYF
clone size: once; V gene: TRBV11-1; J gene: TRBJ2-1; D gene: TRBD1; CDR3 DNA: TGTGCCAGCGGGGCGACAGGGGTCTCCTACAATGAGCAGTTCTTC; CDR3 protein: CASGATGVSYNEQFF